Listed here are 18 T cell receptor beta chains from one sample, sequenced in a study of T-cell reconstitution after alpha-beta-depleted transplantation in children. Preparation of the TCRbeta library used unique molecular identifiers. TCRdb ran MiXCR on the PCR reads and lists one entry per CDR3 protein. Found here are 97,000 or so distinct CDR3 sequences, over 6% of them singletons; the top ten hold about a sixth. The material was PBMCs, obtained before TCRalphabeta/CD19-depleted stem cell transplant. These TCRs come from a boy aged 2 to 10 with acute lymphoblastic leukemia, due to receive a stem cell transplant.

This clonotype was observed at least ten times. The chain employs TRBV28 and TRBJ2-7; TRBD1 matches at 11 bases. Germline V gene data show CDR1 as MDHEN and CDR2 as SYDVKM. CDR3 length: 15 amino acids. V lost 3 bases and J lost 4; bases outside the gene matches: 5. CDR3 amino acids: CASSFLGTGGYEQYF. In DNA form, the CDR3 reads TGTGCCAGCAGTTTTCTCGGGACAGGGGGGTACGAGCAGTACTTC.

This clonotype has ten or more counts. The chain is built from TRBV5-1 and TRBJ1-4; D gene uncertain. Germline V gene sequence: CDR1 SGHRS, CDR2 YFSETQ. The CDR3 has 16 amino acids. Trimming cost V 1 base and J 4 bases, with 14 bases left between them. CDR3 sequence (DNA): TGCGCCAGCAGCTTGCGGATGATGGGAATTAATGAAAAACTGTTTTTT. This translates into CASSLRMMGINEKLFF.

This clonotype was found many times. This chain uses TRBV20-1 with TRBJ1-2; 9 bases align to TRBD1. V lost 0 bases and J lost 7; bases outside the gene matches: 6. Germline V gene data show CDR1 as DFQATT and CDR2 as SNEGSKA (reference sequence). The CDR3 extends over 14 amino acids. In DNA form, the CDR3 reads TGCAGTGCTAGAGACCTGACAGGGGGGGCTGGCTACACCTTC. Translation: CSARDLTGGAGYTF.

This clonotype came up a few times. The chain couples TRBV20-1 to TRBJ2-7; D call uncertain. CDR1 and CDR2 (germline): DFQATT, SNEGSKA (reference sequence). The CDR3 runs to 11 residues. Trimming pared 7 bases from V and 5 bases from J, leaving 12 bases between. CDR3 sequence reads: CSVQLGDEQYF. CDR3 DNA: TGCAGTGTGCAACTTGGGGACGAGCAGTACTTC.

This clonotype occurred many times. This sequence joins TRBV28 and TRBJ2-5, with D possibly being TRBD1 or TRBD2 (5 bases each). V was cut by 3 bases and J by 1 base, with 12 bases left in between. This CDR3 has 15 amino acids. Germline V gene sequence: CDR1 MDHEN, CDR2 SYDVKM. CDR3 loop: CASSFGTGPQETQYF. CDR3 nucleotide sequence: TGTGCCAGCAGTTTCGGGACGGGGCCCCAAGAGACCCAGTACTTC.

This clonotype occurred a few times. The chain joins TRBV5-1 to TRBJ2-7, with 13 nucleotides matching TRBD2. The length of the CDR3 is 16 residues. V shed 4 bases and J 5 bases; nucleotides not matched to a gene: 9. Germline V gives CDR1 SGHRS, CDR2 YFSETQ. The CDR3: CASSIILAGGADEQYF. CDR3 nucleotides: TGCGCCAGCAGCATAATACTAGCGGGGGGGGCCGACGAGCAGTACTTC.

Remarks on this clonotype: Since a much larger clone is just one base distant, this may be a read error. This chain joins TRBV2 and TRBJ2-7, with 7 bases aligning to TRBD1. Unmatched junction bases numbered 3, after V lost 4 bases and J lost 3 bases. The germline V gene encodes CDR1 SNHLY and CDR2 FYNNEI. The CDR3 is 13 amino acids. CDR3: CASSGGTDYEQYF. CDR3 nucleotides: TGTGCCAGCAGTGGGGGGACAGACTACGAGCAGTACTTC.

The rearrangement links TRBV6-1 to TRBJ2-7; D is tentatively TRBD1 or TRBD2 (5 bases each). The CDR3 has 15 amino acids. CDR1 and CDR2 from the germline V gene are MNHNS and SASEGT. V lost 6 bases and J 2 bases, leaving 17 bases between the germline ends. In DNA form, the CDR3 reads TGTGCCAGCAGGGCGATGGGGGAGTCCACCTACGAGCAGTACTTC. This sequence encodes CASRAMGESTYEQYF.

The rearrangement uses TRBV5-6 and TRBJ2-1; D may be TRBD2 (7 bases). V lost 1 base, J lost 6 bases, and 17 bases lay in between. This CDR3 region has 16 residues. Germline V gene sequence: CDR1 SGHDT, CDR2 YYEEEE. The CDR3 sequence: CASSLLGGEFTNEQFF. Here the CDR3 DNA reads TGTGCCAGCAGCTTGCTAGGGGGGGAATTCACCAATGAGCAGTTCTTC.

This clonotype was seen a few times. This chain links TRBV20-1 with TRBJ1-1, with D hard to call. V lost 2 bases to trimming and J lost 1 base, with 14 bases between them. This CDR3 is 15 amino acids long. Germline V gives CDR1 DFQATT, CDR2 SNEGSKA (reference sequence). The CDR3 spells CSARNGGLRNTEAFF. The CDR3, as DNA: TGCAGTGCTAGAAACGGCGGCCTCCGGAACACTGAAGCTTTCTTT.

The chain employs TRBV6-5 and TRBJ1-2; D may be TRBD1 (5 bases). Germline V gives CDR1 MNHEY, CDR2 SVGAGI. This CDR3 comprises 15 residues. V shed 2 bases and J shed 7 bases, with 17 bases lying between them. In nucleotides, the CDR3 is TGTGCCAGCAGTTACATGACGGTTCAGGGCGGTGGCTACACCTTC. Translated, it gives CASSYMTVQGGGYTF.

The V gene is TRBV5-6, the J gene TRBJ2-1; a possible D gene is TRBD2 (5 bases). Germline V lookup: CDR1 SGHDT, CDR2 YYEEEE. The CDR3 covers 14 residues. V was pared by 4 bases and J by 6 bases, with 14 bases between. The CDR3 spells CASSRPGSVNEQFF. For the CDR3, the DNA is TGTGCCAGCAGCCGTCCGGGAAGTGTCAATGAGCAGTTCTTC. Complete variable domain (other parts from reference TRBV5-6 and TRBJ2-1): DAGVTQSPTHLIKTRGQQVTLRCSPKSGHDTVSWYQQALGQGPQFIFQYYEEEERQRGNFPDRFSGHQFPNYSSELNVNALLLGDSALYLCASSRPGSVNEQFFGPGTRLTVL.

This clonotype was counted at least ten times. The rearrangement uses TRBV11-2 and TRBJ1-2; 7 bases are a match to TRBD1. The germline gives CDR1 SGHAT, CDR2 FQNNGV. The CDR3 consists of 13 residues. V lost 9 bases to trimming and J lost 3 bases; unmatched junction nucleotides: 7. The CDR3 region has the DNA TGTGCCAGAATACAGGGGATCCACTATGGCTACACCTTC. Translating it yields CARIQGIHYGYTF.

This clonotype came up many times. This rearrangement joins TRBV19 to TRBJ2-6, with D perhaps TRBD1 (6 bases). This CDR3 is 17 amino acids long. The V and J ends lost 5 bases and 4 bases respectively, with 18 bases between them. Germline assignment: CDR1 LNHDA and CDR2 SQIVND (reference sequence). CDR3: CASSPLLTGSGANVLTF. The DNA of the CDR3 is TGTGCCAGTAGTCCCCTCTTAACAGGGTCCGGGGCCAACGTCCTGACTTTC.

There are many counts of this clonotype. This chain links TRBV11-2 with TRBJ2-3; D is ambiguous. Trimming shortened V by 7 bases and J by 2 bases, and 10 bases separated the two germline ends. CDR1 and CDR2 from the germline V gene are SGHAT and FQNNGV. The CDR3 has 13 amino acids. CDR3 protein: CASTRQVTDTQYF. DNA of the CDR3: TGTGCCAGCACCCGGCAGGTCACAGATACGCAGTATTTT.

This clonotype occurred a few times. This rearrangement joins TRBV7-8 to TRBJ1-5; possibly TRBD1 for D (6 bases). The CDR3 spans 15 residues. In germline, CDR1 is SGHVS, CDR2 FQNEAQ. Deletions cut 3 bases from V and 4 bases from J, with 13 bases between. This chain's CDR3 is CASSFTGASNQPQHF. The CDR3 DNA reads TGTGCCAGCAGCTTTACGGGGGCTTCAAATCAGCCCCAGCATTTT.

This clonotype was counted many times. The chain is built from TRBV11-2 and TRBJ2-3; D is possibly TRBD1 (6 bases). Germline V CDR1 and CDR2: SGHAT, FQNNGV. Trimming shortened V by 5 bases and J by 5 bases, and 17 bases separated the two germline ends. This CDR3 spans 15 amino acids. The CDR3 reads CASSRPRQQGDTQYF. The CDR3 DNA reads TGTGCCAGCAGCCGACCCCGACAACAGGGAGATACGCAGTATTTT.

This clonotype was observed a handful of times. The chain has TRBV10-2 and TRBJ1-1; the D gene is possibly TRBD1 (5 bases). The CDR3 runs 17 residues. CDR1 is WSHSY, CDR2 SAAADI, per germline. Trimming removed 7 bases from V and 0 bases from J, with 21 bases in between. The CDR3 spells CASTNSPAGLVNTEAFF. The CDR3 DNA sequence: TGCGCCAGCACAAATTCCCCCGCAGGGCTGGTGAACACTGAAGCTTTCTTT.